A single sample gave rise to the 22 T cell receptor beta chains below, sequenced in a study of siplizumab effects on memory and regulatory T cells. The table came from immunoSEQ multiplex PCR; TCRdb's copy has only in-frame clones and leaves some out. The sample includes approximately 100,000 clones, 80% to 95% seen only once; the top ten take just over 2.5%. Specimen: CD4+ T cells sorted from blood. All receptors come from a human donor in good health. Some clones in this sample may be carry-over from other donors' samples.

This clone was detected only once. The gene calls are TRBV10-3 and TRBJ2-7; no clear D gene. Germline V gene sequence: CDR1 ENHRY, CDR2 SYGVKD. This CDR3 is 12 amino acids long. V lost 4 bases and J 4 bases, leaving 8 bases between the germline ends. The CDR3 loop reads CAISVSEYEQYF. The DNA for the CDR3 is TGTGCCATCAGTGTTTCAGAATACGAGCAGTACTTC.

J is TRBJ2-3 and V is TRBV6-1, with 7 positions matching TRBD2. CDR3 length: 15 residues. The V and J ends lost 0 bases and 4 bases, in that order; junction bases with no gene match: 4. Germline CDR1 MNHNS, CDR2 SASEGT. CDR3 region: CASSEAGTKADTQYF. In DNA form, the CDR3 reads TGTGCCAGCAGTGAAGCCGGGACTAAGGCAGATACGCAGTATTTT.

The chain recombines TRBV2 with TRBJ1-2, with 8 nucleotides matching TRBD1. With V trimmed by 7 bases and J by 7 bases, 11 bases remained unmatched. The CDR3 has 14 amino acids. Germline-derived CDR1 and CDR2 are SNHLY and FYNNEI. This chain's CDR3 is CASTDRGSGFGYTF. The DNA for the CDR3 is TGTGCCAGCACTGACAGGGGATCGGGGTTTGGCTACACCTTC.

J is TRBJ1-2 and V is TRBV6-6, with 10 bases matching TRBD1. The V gene end was trimmed by 3 bases and the J gene end by 5 bases; junction bases not matched to a gene: 9. This CDR3 is 16 amino acids long. Germline loops: CDR1 MNHNY, CDR2 SVGAGI (reference sequence). The CDR3 here is CASSYSGQGTSYGYTF. CDR3 DNA: TGTGCCAGCAGTTATTCGGGACAGGGGACTTCTTATGGCTACACCTTC.

This rearrangement joins TRBV19 to TRBJ2-3; 7 bases match TRBD2. This CDR3 is built from 16 residues. Germline V gene data show CDR1 as LNHDA and CDR2 as SQIVND (reference sequence). The V gene end was trimmed by 3 bases and the J gene end by 4 bases; junction bases not matched to a gene: 10. The CDR3 loop reads CASSISRGRVSDTQYF. The DNA of the CDR3 is TGTGCCAGTAGTATTTCGCGCGGGAGAGTATCAGATACGCAGTATTTT.

The DNA for the CDR3 is TGTGCCAGCAGCACACGAACGGGGGGGGCGGGCGAGCAGTACTTC. This translates into CASSTRTGGAGEQYF. V and J are TRBV11-2 and TRBJ2-7; the match to TRBD2 covers 8 bases. CDR3 length: 15 amino acids. Unmatched junction bases numbered 12, after V lost 5 bases and J lost 6 bases. CDR1 SGHAT and CDR2 FQNNGV come from the germline V gene.

V is TRBV4-2 and J is TRBJ2-5, with 10 positions matching TRBD2. Germline V gives CDR1 LGHNA, CDR2 YNFKEQ. Unmatched junction bases numbered 2, after V lost 0 bases and J lost 4 bases. The CDR3 has 15 amino acids. CDR3 loop: CASSQDLAGAETQYF. CDR3 nucleotide sequence: TGTGCCAGCAGCCAAGATCTAGCGGGAGCAGAGACCCAGTACTTC.

The chain has TRBV7-9 and TRBJ2-7; D is undetermined. The germline CDR1 and CDR2 sequences are SEHNR and FQNEAQ (reference sequence). V lost 1 base and J 3 bases, leaving 10 bases between the germline ends. CDR3 length: 14 residues. The CDR3 nucleotides read TGTGCCAGCAGCTTAGTTCCAGTGCGCTACGAGCAGTACTTC. Its translation: CASSLVPVRYEQYF.

The V call is TRBV28, the J call TRBJ1-3; D not resolved. Per the germline V gene, CDR1 is MDHEN and CDR2 is SYDVKM. This CDR3 has 16 residues. Trimming pared 2 bases from V and 0 bases from J, leaving 11 bases between. Written as DNA, the CDR3 is TGTGCCAGCAGTTTACTAGGCAGGAGCTCTGGAAACACCATATATTTT. This codes for CASSLLGRSSGNTIYF.

The chain couples TRBV19 to TRBJ2-1, with TRBD1 identical over 7 bases. The CDR3 length is 15 residues. Germline CDR1 is LNHDA and CDR2 is SQIVND (reference sequence). V lost 5 bases to trimming and J lost 8 bases; unmatched junction nucleotides: 12. The CDR3 region has the DNA TGTGCCAGTAGTCCCCGGGACAGAGTGACAGATGAGCAGTTCTTC. Translation gives CASSPRDRVTDEQFF.

The rearrangement uses TRBV29-1 and TRBJ2-7, with 8 bases that match TRBD1. Germline trimming cut 2 bases from V and 3 bases from J; bases unmatched to any gene: 3. In germline, CDR1 is SQVTM, CDR2 ANQGSEA. The CDR3 consists of 13 residues. The CDR3 protein is CSVETDRVYEQYF. The CDR3 DNA sequence: TGCAGCGTTGAAACGGACAGGGTCTACGAGCAGTACTTC.

This sequence joins TRBV7-9 and TRBJ2-5, with 11 positions matching TRBD1. The end of the DNA fits TRBJ2-7 better, so the J call may be wrong. CDR3 length equals 15 residues. CDR1 and CDR2 (germline): SEHNR, FQNEAQ (reference sequence). CDR3: CASSLSGTGGYEQYF. CDR3 DNA: TGTGCCAGCAGCTTGAGCGGGACAGGGGGCTACGAGCAGTACTTC.

The chain combines TRBV5-6 with TRBJ2-7, with TRBD1 matching over 9 bases. The CDR3 extends over 19 amino acids. CDR1 and CDR2 from the germline V gene are SGHDT and YYEEEE. Trimming took 2 bases from V and 3 from J; bases not matched to a gene: 18. The CDR3, as DNA: TGTGCCAGCAGCTTTAGACGATCCTCCGGGACAGGGTTTTTCTACGAGCAGTACTTC. Amino acid sequence: CASSFRRSSGTGFFYEQYF.

The V gene is TRBV28, the J gene TRBJ1-4; D call uncertain. Trimming pared 3 bases from V and 8 bases from J, leaving 13 bases between. CDR3 length: 14 residues. Germline CDR1 and CDR2: MDHEN and SYDVKM. The CDR3, as DNA: TGTGCCAGCAGTTTCGATAGGGTAATCGAAAAACTGTTTTTT. Amino acids: CASSFDRVIEKLFF.

The chain combines TRBV4-2 with TRBJ2-7; 8 bases are a match to TRBD1. Trimming at V came to 0 bases and at J to 1 base, leaving 8 bases not matched to a gene. The germline V gene encodes CDR1 LGHNA and CDR2 YNFKEQ. The CDR3 runs 17 residues. CDR3 sequence: CASSQDHTTGASYEQYF. The CDR3 DNA reads as TGTGCCAGCAGCCAAGATCATACGACAGGGGCATCCTACGAGCAGTACTTC.

V is TRBV18 and J is TRBJ2-1; tentatively, D is TRBD1 (5 bases). The CDR3 runs 12 residues. The germline V and J ends were trimmed by 3 bases and 6 bases, with 6 bases remaining between them. Germline values: CDR1 KGHSH, CDR2 LQKENI. The CDR3 here is CASSPTVNEQFF. In DNA form, the CDR3 reads TGTGCCAGCTCACCGACAGTCAATGAGCAGTTCTTC.

The CDR3 sequence: CASSPRPEDTGELFF. In nucleotides, the CDR3 is TGTGCCAGCAGCCCGCGCCCGGAGGACACCGGGGAGCTGTTTTTT. V gene TRBV11-2 combines with J gene TRBJ2-2; D possibly corresponds to TRBD2 (5 bases). CDR1 and CDR2 from the germline V gene are SGHAT and FQNNGV. With 5 bases removed from V and 3 bases from J, the gap between germline ends came to 13 bases. There are 15 residues in the CDR3. Supplemented by reference TRBV11-2 and TRBJ2-2, the full variable domain reads EAGVAQSPRYKIIEKRQSVAFWCNPISGHATLYWYQQILGQGPKLLIQFQNNGVVDDSQLPKDRFSAERLKGVDSTLKIQPAKLEDSAVYLCASSPRPEDTGELFFGEGSRLTVL.

This clone was detected only once. V is TRBV5-6 and J is TRBJ1-3, with TRBD1 as a possible D gene (6 bases). Trimming took off 4 bases at V and 2 bases at J, with 16 bases between the two ends. Germline CDR1 and CDR2: SGHDT and YYEEEE. The CDR3 contains 16 residues. As DNA, the CDR3 is TGTGCCAGCAGCGCGGGAGGAGGGGGGACTGGAAACACCATATATTTT. Translating gives CASSAGGGGTGNTIYF.

This clone has just a few counts. The J gene is TRBJ2-7, the V gene TRBV20-1; D ambiguous. V was shortened by 4 bases and J by 6 bases, with 7 bases between the two germline ends. This CDR3 has 10 amino acids. From germline, CDR1 is DFQATT and CDR2 SNEGSKA (reference sequence). The CDR3 DNA is TGCAGTGCTACGCAGCTCGAGCAGTACTTC. Its translation: CSATQLEQYF.

This clone has just a few counts. The chain couples TRBV6-1 to TRBJ2-5; D gene unclear. Germline V CDR1 and CDR2: MNHNS, SASEGT. This CDR3 has 11 amino acids. Between the trimmed V and J ends, which lost 7 bases and 7 bases, there was a span of 10 bases. CDR3 in DNA: TGTGCCAGCACTGGGCAACGGACCCAGTACTTC. Translating gives CASTGQRTQYF.

This chain joins TRBV5-1 and TRBJ2-7; TRBD1 might be the D (6 bases). V lost 3 bases to trimming and J lost 2 bases, with 15 bases between them. The germline V gene has CDR1 SGHRS and CDR2 YFSETQ. The CDR3 has 15 residues. The CDR3 is CASSSKQGFAYEQYF. As DNA, the CDR3 is TGCGCCAGCAGCTCGAAACAGGGTTTCGCCTACGAGCAGTACTTC.

CDR3 region: CASSIGAGWSQETQYF. In DNA form, the CDR3 reads TGTGCCAGTAGTATAGGGGCAGGGTGGTCCCAAGAGACCCAGTACTTC. The rearrangement uses TRBV19 and TRBJ2-5, with D possibly TRBD1 on 5 matching bases. The CDR3 runs to 16 residues. The ends were cut back, 1 base at V and 1 base at J, with 13 bases in the middle. CDR1 is LNHDA and CDR2 is SQIVND in the germline V gene (reference sequence).